This is a list of T cell receptor beta chains from one sample in a study of graft-versus-host responses after intestinal transplantation. The protocol was immunoSEQ multiplex PCR, while the TCRdb copy is restricted to in-frame clones and leaves out a portion. The sample lists fewer than 120,000 clones, about 93% occurring once. These receptors have no identified antigens. Specimen: unstimulated CD8+ T cells sorted from spleen or lymph node cells, collected before intestinal transplant. The receptors shown here come from a human donor who received an intestinal transplant. Both conserved end residues are part of each CDR3. A D gene is named only where the DNA matches it firmly. Clone size, where shown, is once, few, many, or a class for clones that have expanded.

TGTGCCACCAGCAGGGACGGAGGCTACACCTTC	CATSRDGGYTF	TRBV15	TRBJ1-2	-	-
TGTGCCAGCAGTCTAGGGGAGACCCAGTACTTC	CASSLGETQYF	TRBV25-1	TRBJ2-5	-	-
TGTGCTAGCAGCCGCGGGGCTAGCGGGAGTTATGAGCAGTTCTTC	CASSRGASGSYEQFF	TRBV7-7	TRBJ2-1	-	TRBD2
TGCAGCGTTGAGGAGAACTACGGTAATGAGCAGTTCTTC	CSVEENYGNEQFF	TRBV29-1	TRBJ2-1	-	-
TGCGCCAGCCCGGACAGGGACCACCTGGGGGAGACCCAGTACTTC	CASPDRDHLGETQYF	TRBV10-2	TRBJ2-5	-	TRBD1
TGCGCCAGCAGCTCAAAGACAGGCACCTGGAACACTGAAGCTTTCTTT	CASSSKTGTWNTEAFF	TRBV5-1	TRBJ1-1	-	-
TGTGCCAGCAGCTTAGTCAGAAGGGCGGTGGCTGAAGCTTTCTTT	CASSLVRRAVAEAFF	TRBV11-1	TRBJ1-1	-	-
TGTGCCAGCAGCTTATACCGCGGGAGGAGGAATGAGCAGTTCTTC	CASSLYRGRRNEQFF	TRBV7-3	TRBJ2-1	once	TRBD2
TGCGCCAGCAGCCAAGAGGAGCGGGGGAGCTCCTACGAGCAGTACTTC	CASSQEERGSSYEQYF	TRBV4-1	TRBJ2-7	-	TRBD2
TGTGCCAGCAGCGTCTGGGGGGGCAATGAGCAGTTCTTC	CASSVWGGNEQFF	TRBV5-4	TRBJ2-1	-	TRBD2
TGCGCCAGCAGCCAAGGGGGGACAGGCTCCTACGAGCAGTACTTC	CASSQGGTGSYEQYF	TRBV4-1	TRBJ2-7	-	TRBD1
TGTGCCAGCAGCTTAACCCCCCGGGGAGGGGAGGTCTTT	CASSLTPRGGEVF	TRBV7-3	TRBJ1-1	-	-
TGTGCCAGCAGTTACTACTCGGGACAGAGGGTGGATGAGCAGTTCTTC	CASSYYSGQRVDEQFF	TRBV6-5	TRBJ2-1	-	TRBD1
TGTGCCAGTAGTAGCGGGACTTCCTACGAGCAGTACTTC	CASSSGTSYEQYF	TRBV19	TRBJ2-7	-	-
TGTGCCAGCAGCTTTAGCCGGAGCCCCTACAATGAGCAGTTCTTC	CASSFSRSPYNEQFF	TRBV11-3	TRBJ2-1	-	-
TGTGCCAGCAGAGGGAACGGGGATGAGCAGTTCTTC	CASRGNGDEQFF	TRBV27	TRBJ2-1	-	-
TGCGCCAGCAGCCAAGAATACAGGGGTGGGGGGGGTGAAAAACTGTTTTTT	CASSQEYRGGGGEKLFF	TRBV4-1	TRBJ1-4	-	TRBD1
TGTGCCAGCAGTTATGTGGGGGGGAATTACTACGAGCAGTACTTC	CASSYVGGNYYEQYF	TRBV28	TRBJ2-7	-	TRBD2
TGTGCCACCAGCAGAGATAAGGGGGTATCAAGCAATCAGCCCCAGCATTTT	CATSRDKGVSSNQPQHF	TRBV15	TRBJ1-5	-	-
TGTGCCAGCAGCGGCCGGGACAGGGGGTACAATGAGCAGTTCTTC	CASSGRDRGYNEQFF	TRBV5-4	TRBJ2-1	-	TRBD1
TGTGCCAGCAGCCCCACCCCAGTGGGTGGCCCCTACGAGCAGTACTTC	CASSPTPVGGPYEQYF	TRBV13	TRBJ2-7	-	-
TGTGCCAGCAGCGTAATCTCTGGAAACACCATATATTTT	CASSVISGNTIYF	TRBV9	TRBJ1-3	-	-
TGTGCCAGCAGTTTATCGATTGGGAATACGCAGTATTTT	CASSLSIGNTQYF	TRBV27	TRBJ2-3	once	-
TGTGCCAGCAGTTTAAGCGGGGACACTGAAGCTTTCTTT	CASSLSGDTEAFF	TRBV27	TRBJ1-1	-	-
TGTGCCACCAGCCCCGGCTACGAGCAGTACTTC	CATSPGYEQYF	TRBV15	TRBJ2-7	once	-
TGTGCCACCAGCAGATCCGGGACTAGCGGGAGAACAGATACGCAGTATTTT	CATSRSGTSGRTDTQYF	TRBV15	TRBJ2-3	once	TRBD2
TGTGCCAGCTCTAGCGACTACGAGCAGTACTTC	CASSSDYEQYF	TRBV2	TRBJ2-7	-	-
TGCGCCAGCAGCCAAGACGGGACCTACTACAATGAGCAGTTCTTC	CASSQDGTYYNEQFF	TRBV4-1	TRBJ2-1	-	-
TGTGCCATCAGGGCTAACTATGGCTACACCTTC	CAIRANYGYTF	TRBV10-3	TRBJ1-2	-	-
TGTGCCAGCAGTTGGAACGTTCAGAACACTGAAGCTTTCTTT	CASSWNVQNTEAFF	TRBV27	TRBJ1-1	once	-
TGTGCCAGCAGTCTAGAACCCCGGGACTACATCTACGAGCAGTACTTC	CASSLEPRDYIYEQYF	TRBV28	TRBJ2-7	once	TRBD2
TGTGCCAGCAGCCTGTGGAAGACCTACGAGCAGTACTTC	CASSLWKTYEQYF	TRBV6-6	TRBJ2-7	-	-
TGTGCCAGCAGTTTACGCAGCAACAATGAGCAGTTCTTC	CASSLRSNNEQFF	TRBV27	TRBJ2-1	-	-
TGTGCCAGCAGTAAACTGGGGGGAGGTCTGGACGAGCAGTACTTC	CASSKLGGGLDEQYF	TRBV7-9	TRBJ2-7	-	-
TGTGCCAGCAGCTCCCACACGCCGGGAGGGGCCGGAGATACGCAGTATTTT	CASSSHTPGGAGDTQYF	TRBV9	TRBJ2-3	-	TRBD2
TGTGCCAGCAGCACTCCCCTGCGCACCGGGGAGCTGTTTTTT	CASSTPLRTGELFF	TRBV7-2	TRBJ2-2	-	-
TGTGCCAGCAGCTTGGCCGTAGGGAACGAGCAGTACTTC	CASSLAVGNEQYF	TRBV5-6	TRBJ2-7	-	-
TGTGCCAGCAGCTCCCTGGACGGGGAGCTGTTTTTT	CASSSLDGELFF	TRBV11-3	TRBJ2-2	-	-
TGTGCCTGGACTCGGAGCTCCTACGAGCAGTACTTC	CAWTRSSYEQYF	TRBV30	TRBJ2-7	-	-
TGTGCCAGTAGAGCCGGGACTTTCGGGAACATTCAGTACTTC	CASRAGTFGNIQYF	TRBV19	TRBJ2-4	-	-
TGTGCCTGGAGTCTCGGGACAAGTAGAACTGAAGCTTTCTTT	CAWSLGTSRTEAFF	TRBV30	TRBJ1-1	-	-
TGTGCCAGCAGCGCCACCGACTTCTACGAGCAGTACTTC	CASSATDFYEQYF	TRBV9	TRBJ2-7	-	-
TGTGCCAGCAGTGAAATTAGCGGGAGGACGGATGAGCAGTTCTTC	CASSEISGRTDEQFF	TRBV25-1	TRBJ2-1	-	TRBD2
TGTGCCAGCAGTTTACAGGGGGACTATGGCTACACCTTC	CASSLQGDYGYTF	TRBV27	TRBJ1-2	-	TRBD1
TGTGCCAGCAGCGTTGGGACTAGGATCAATGAGCAGTTCTTC	CASSVGTRINEQFF	TRBV9	TRBJ2-1	-	TRBD2
TGTGCCAGCAGCTTATTAGCAACTAATGAAAAACTGTTTTTT	CASSLLATNEKLFF	TRBV7-9	TRBJ1-4	-	-
TGTGCCAGCAGCTCGACAGCCAATGAGCAGTTCTTC	CASSSTANEQFF	TRBV9	TRBJ2-1	-	-
TGTGCCAGCAGTTCCGGGACAGGCTACAATGAGCAGTTCTTC	CASSSGTGYNEQFF	TRBV2	TRBJ2-1	-	TRBD1
TGTGCCAGCAGTTTATCCTCACTAGCGGGGGGCTACGAGCAGTACTTC	CASSLSSLAGGYEQYF	TRBV27	TRBJ2-7	-	TRBD2